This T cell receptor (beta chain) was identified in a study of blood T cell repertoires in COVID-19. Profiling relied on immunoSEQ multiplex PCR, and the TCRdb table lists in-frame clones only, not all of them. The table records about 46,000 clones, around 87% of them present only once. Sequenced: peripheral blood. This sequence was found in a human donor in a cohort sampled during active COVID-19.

The CDR3 reads CASSSFVGGRTGELFF. The CDR3 coding sequence is TGTGCCAGCAGTTCATTTGTGGGGGGACGCACCGGGGAGCTGTTTTTT. The chain carries TRBV27 and TRBJ2-2, with TRBD2 as a possible D gene (6 bases). There are 16 residues in the CDR3. Germline CDR1 is MNHEY and CDR2 is SMNVEV (reference sequence). With 4 bases removed from V and 4 bases from J, the gap between germline ends came to 16 bases.